The rows below give T cell receptor beta chains drawn from one sample of a study of Graves' ophthalmopathy and Graves' hyperthyroidism. TCRdb ran MiXCR on the multiplex PCR reads and lists one entry per CDR3 protein. The table includes about 500,000 distinct CDR3 sequences, approximately 15% detected once. The material sequenced was blood. These receptors all come from a woman under 40 with Graves' ophthalmopathy. Both conserved end residues are part of each CDR3. The D gene is left open where the match is weak. The size entry is marked missing in some rows and otherwise reads once, few, many or a size class.

>TRBV28|.|many|TRBJ2-7
CASSLDHRRPRKKQYF
TGTGCCAGCAGTTTAGACCATCGACGGCCTCGCAAGAAGCAGTACTTC
>TRBV28|.|many|TRBJ1-5
CASSFHPTGYNQPQHF
TGTGCCAGCAGTTTCCATCCTACAGGGTACAATCAGCCCCAGCATTTT
>TRBV12-3/TRBV12-4|TRBD2|many|TRBJ2-5
CASSLDPAGFQETQYF
TGTGCCAGCAGTTTAGATCCAGCGGGATTCCAAGAGACCCAGTACTTC
>TRBV20-1|.|.|TRBJ1-1
CSARAGNLNTEAFF
TGCAGTGCTAGAGCCGGGAACCTGAACACTGAAGCTTTCTTT
>TRBV11-2|.|many|TRBJ2-6
CASSLGHFSGANVLTF
TGTGCCAGCAGCTTAGGTCACTTCTCTGGGGCCAACGTCCTGACTTTC
>TRBV28|.|many|TRBJ1-5
CASSLEQENQPQHF
TGTGCCAGCAGTTTAGAGCAAGAAAATCAGCCCCAGCATTTT
>TRBV7-2|.|few|TRBJ1-1
CASSFSRDKEAFF
TGTGCCAGCAGCTTTTCCCGGGACAAAGAAGCTTTCTTT
>TRBV4-2|.|many|TRBJ2-7
CASSQESRGSPQFEQYF
TGTGCCAGCAGCCAAGAAAGTAGGGGGAGCCCCCAGTTCGAGCAGTACTTC
>TRBV9|TRBD1|many|TRBJ2-2
CASSDDRDTGELFF
TGTGCCAGCAGCGACGACAGGGACACCGGGGAGCTGTTTTTT
>TRBV6-4|TRBD2|many|TRBJ2-7
CASSDALELGTRSLYEQYF
TGTGCCAGCAGTGACGCACTGGAACTTGGGACTAGGTCTTTGTACGAGCAGTACTTC
>TRBV12-3/TRBV12-4|.|.|TRBJ1-5
CASTWKVGSGQPQHF
TGTGCCAGCACCTGGAAAGTTGGATCAGGTCAGCCCCAGCATTTT
>TRBV5-1|.|many|TRBJ1-1
CASRKGGMNTEAFF
TGCGCCAGCAGGAAAGGTGGGATGAACACTGAAGCTTTCTTT
>TRBV19|.|.|TRBJ2-5
CASSDDDRPGRTQYF
TGTGCCAGTTCCGACGACGACAGGCCGGGTAGGACCCAGTACTTC
>TRBV7-6|.|many|TRBJ1-6
CASSLGLTGSNSPLHF
TGTGCCAGCAGCTTAGGCCTAACGGGATCTAATTCACCCCTCCACTTT
>TRBV12-3/TRBV12-4|.|.|TRBJ1-6
CASSSGTSSPLHF
TGTGCCAGCAGTTCCGGGACATCTTCACCCCTCCACTTT
>TRBV11-2|TRBD1|few|TRBJ2-5
CASSLPRDSGTQYF
TGTGCCAGCAGCCTGCCCCGGGACAGCGGGACCCAGTACTTC
>TRBV27|.|.|TRBJ1-5
CASSLGPDGSNQPQHF
TGTGCCAGCAGTTTAGGACCCGACGGTAGCAATCAGCCCCAGCATTTT
>TRBV12-3/TRBV12-4|.|many|TRBJ1-5
CASSGRTELPQHF
TGTGCCAGCAGTGGCCGGACGGAGTTGCCCCAGCATTTT
>TRBV28|TRBD1|many|TRBJ1-1
CASTEQGATNTEAFF
TGTGCCAGCACCGAACAGGGGGCTACGAACACTGAAGCTTTCTTT
>TRBV14|TRBD2|.|TRBJ2-7
CASSQGRGGSYEQYF
TGTGCCAGCAGCCAAGGTCGGGGGGGGTCCTACGAGCAGTACTTC
>TRBV12-5|.|few|TRBJ2-6
CASGSSGAPSGANVLTF
TGTGCTAGTGGTTCTTCCGGGGCCCCCTCTGGGGCCAACGTCCTGACTTTC
>TRBV6-1|.|many|TRBJ1-1
CASSQTGPSVGEAFF
TGTGCCAGCAGTCAAACCGGTCCCAGTGTGGGTGAAGCTTTCTTT
>TRBV5-1|.|many|TRBJ1-1
CASSLKTHMNTEAFF
TGCGCCAGCAGTTTAAAGACGCATATGAACACTGAAGCTTTCTTT
>TRBV5-1|TRBD1|.|TRBJ1-2
CASREGQGAYGYTF
TGCGCCAGCAGGGAGGGACAGGGTGCCTATGGCTACACCTTC
>TRBV19|.|many|TRBJ1-2
CASRKGSNYGYTF
TGTGCCAGTAGGAAGGGGTCTAACTATGGCTACACCTTC
>TRBV4-1|.|few|TRBJ1-1
CASSLRNEHANTEAFF
TGCGCCAGCAGCCTAAGGAACGAACACGCGAACACTGAAGCTTTCTTT
>TRBV20-1|TRBD2|many|TRBJ2-7
CSARGPAGSYEQYF
TGCAGTGCTAGAGGACCAGCGGGAAGCTACGAGCAGTACTTC
>TRBV10-1|.|.|TRBJ2-5
CASSDSSETQYF
TGCGCCAGCAGTGACAGTTCAGAGACCCAGTACTTC
>TRBV5-6|.|many|TRBJ2-6
CASMSQGSGANVLTF
TGTGCCAGCATGTCCCAAGGATCTGGGGCCAACGTCCTGACTTTC
>TRBV12-3/TRBV12-4|.|many|TRBJ1-1
CASSGGLFVNTEAFF
TGTGCCAGCAGCGGCGGCCTTTTTGTGAACACTGAAGCTTTCTTT
>TRBV7-2|TRBD2|many|TRBJ2-7
CASSLAASGVGYEQYF
TGTGCCAGCAGCTTAGCCGCTAGCGGGGTAGGGTACGAGCAGTACTTC
>TRBV11-2|TRBD1|many|TRBJ1-1
CASSLKGARGTEAFF
TGTGCCAGCAGCTTAAAAGGGGCCAGGGGGACTGAAGCTTTCTTT
>TRBV7-9|TRBD1|many|TRBJ1-5
CASSPGTGANQPQHF
TGTGCCAGCAGTCCCGGGACAGGGGCCAATCAGCCCCAGCATTTT
>TRBV11-2|TRBD1|many|TRBJ1-1
CASSFPGQGIPEAFF
TGTGCCAGCAGCTTCCCGGGACAGGGTATACCTGAAGCTTTCTTT
>TRBV20-1|TRBD1|many|TRBJ1-5
CSARDRGSSNQPQHF
TGCAGTGCTCGGGACAGGGGATCTAGCAATCAGCCCCAGCATTTT
>TRBV2|.|many|TRBJ1-6
CASSDRGETPLHF
TGTGCCAGCAGTGATCGGGGGGAGACACCCCTCCACTTT
>TRBV4-1|.|.|TRBJ2-7
CASSQFQTESYEQYF
TGCGCCAGCAGCCAATTTCAAACTGAGTCCTACGAGCAGTACTTC
>TRBV28|TRBD1|.|TRBJ1-2
CASSYTGGGGYTF
TGTGCCAGCAGTTACACAGGGGGCGGTGGCTACACCTTC
>TRBV15|.|many|TRBJ1-6
CATSRVGSSNPPLHF
TGTGCCACCAGCAGGGTGGGCAGCTCTAATCCACCCCTCCACTTT
>TRBV27|TRBD2|few|TRBJ2-7
CASSLRLAVIQRDQYF
TGTGCCAGCAGTCTCCGACTAGCGGTAATCCAAAGGGATCAGTACTTC
>TRBV12-3/TRBV12-4|.|.|TRBJ1-1
CASSPRTTGHTEAFF
TGTGCCAGCAGTCCCCGTACGACAGGACACACTGAAGCTTTCTTT
>TRBV3-1|.|many|TRBJ2-7
CASSQDFAHYYEQYF
TGTGCCAGCAGCCAAGATTTCGCTCACTACTACGAGCAGTACTTC
>TRBV6-1|.|many|TRBJ2-7
CATGPLLVYEQYF
TGTGCCACAGGACCCCTGCTTGTCTACGAGCAGTACTTC
>TRBV7-3|.|many|TRBJ1-2
CASSLGPGANYGYTF
TGTGCCAGCAGCTTAGGGCCGGGGGCTAACTATGGCTACACCTTC
>TRBV5-1|.|.|TRBJ1-2
CASSWAQGNYGYTF
TGCGCCAGCAGCTGGGCCCAGGGAAACTATGGCTACACCTTC
>TRBV6-1|TRBD1|many|TRBJ1-5
CASTFEQGASNQPQHF
TGTGCCAGCACCTTCGAGCAGGGGGCGAGCAATCAGCCCCAGCATTTT
>TRBV27|.|once|TRBJ1-1
CASIPSLPNTEAFF
TGTGCCAGCATCCCGAGCCTTCCGAACACTGAAGCTTTCTTT
>TRBV5-1|TRBD1|few|TRBJ2-5
CASRVDRGGETQYF
TGCGCCAGCAGAGTGGACAGGGGGGGAGAGACCCAGTACTTC
>TRBV4-1|.|.|TRBJ2-2
CASSRILTANTGELFF
TGCGCCAGCAGTCGCATCCTGACAGCTAACACCGGGGAGCTGTTTTTT
>TRBV27|.|.|TRBJ1-5
CASSSDSWGDSNQPHHF
TGTGCCAGCAGTTCGGACAGTTGGGGAGATAGCAATCAGCCCCATCATTTT
>TRBV20-1|.|many|TRBJ2-7
CSARETRNYEQYF
TGCAGTGCTAGAGAAACTAGAAACTACGAGCAGTACTTC
>TRBV19|.|.|TRBJ2-1
CASSSHYNEQFF
TGTGCCAGTAGTTCCCACTACAATGAGCAGTTCTTC
>TRBV6-9|.|many|TRBJ2-4
CASSVTGNLAKNIQYF
TGTGCCAGCAGTGTCACAGGGAATCTAGCCAAAAACATTCAGTACTTC
>TRBV7-8|.|many|TRBJ2-5
CASRFRRDPGETQYF
TGTGCCAGCCGCTTTCGCCGGGATCCGGGAGAGACCCAGTACTTC
>TRBV12-3/TRBV12-4|TRBD1|many|TRBJ1-6
CASSLDTGVRSPLHF
TGTGCCAGCAGTTTAGATACAGGGGTCCGATCACCCCTCCACTTT
>TRBV6-5|.|many|TRBJ2-7
CASSYLGVGRDYEQYF
TGTGCCAGCAGTTACCTAGGAGTGGGACGGGACTACGAGCAGTACTTC